Reported below is one T cell receptor (beta chain). What it binds is unknown. The sample belongs to a study of vaccination and CD4 T cells after COVID-19. Study-level background: Nasal swab PCR showed SARS-CoV-2 in convalescent patients, eight or nine with mild and one with severe disease. Study-level points and caveats: Post-infection sampling omitted early timepoints and covered relatively few convalescent patients. Within convalescent individuals, 304 out of 307 vaccine-specific clones proved to be spike mono-reactive.

TCRdb re-analysed the PCR reads in MiXCR, keeping a single row per CDR3 protein. The sample gives 20,000 to 25,000 distinct CDR3 sequences, about 60% of which show up once; less than 1.5% is in the top ten. The CDR3 totals 12 residues. V lost 3 bases to trimming and J lost 2 bases, with 7 bases between them. The V gene's germline CDR1 is DFQATT and CDR2 SNEGSKA (reference sequence). The clonotype was recovered from a human donor who had recovered from COVID-19. The chain carries TRBV20-1 and TRBJ1-1; unclear D gene. The source material was CD4+ T cells from blood, sampled before SARS-CoV-2 vaccination. The CDR3 coding sequence is TGCAGTGCTAGGGCCGTAAACACTGAAGCTTTCTTT. Translation gives CSARAVNTEAFF.